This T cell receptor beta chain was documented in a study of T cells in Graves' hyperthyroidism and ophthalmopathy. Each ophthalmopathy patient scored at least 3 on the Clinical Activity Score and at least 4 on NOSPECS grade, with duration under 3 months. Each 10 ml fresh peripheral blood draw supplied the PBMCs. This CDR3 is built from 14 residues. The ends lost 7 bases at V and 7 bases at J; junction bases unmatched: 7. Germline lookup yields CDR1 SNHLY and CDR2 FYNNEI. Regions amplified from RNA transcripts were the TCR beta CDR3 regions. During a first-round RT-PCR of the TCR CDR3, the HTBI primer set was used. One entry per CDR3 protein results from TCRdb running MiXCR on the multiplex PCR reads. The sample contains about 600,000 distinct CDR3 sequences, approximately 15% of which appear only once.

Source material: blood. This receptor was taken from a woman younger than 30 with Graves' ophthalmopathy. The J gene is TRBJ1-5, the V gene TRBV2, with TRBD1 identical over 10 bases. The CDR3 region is CASTRQGADQPQHF. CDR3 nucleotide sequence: TGTGCCAGCACTAGACAGGGGGCGGACCAGCCCCAGCATTTT.